In its sample, the clone carrying this T cell receptor (beta chain) was seen many times. Its specificity is unknown. One end of the junction varies from germline; a read error may be responsible. The cDNA was generated through 5'RACE incorporating 10-nucleotide random UMIs. The yield of each sequencing run was over 160 million TCR-beta sequences from 15-18 subjects. TCRdb re-derived calls from the 5' RACE reads in MiXCR, one entry per CDR3 protein. The repertoire holds about 28,000 distinct CDR3 sequences, with about an eighth as singletons. The CDR3 has 15 amino acids. Looked up from germline, CDR1 is SEHNR and CDR2 is FQNEAQ (reference sequence). The data were obtained in a study of neurological immune-mediated disorders. The study, taken as a whole, reports: TCR-beta repertoires seemed private in all groups, with no expanded CDR3 amino acid sequences shared.

The TCR sequence derives from an older woman in good health. The rearrangement links TRBV7-9 to TRBJ2-3; 9 positions agree with TRBD1. Sequencing was carried out using PBMCs. CDR3 sequence: CVSSYGDRGTDTQYF. Here the CDR3 DNA reads TGTGTCAGCAGCTACGGGGACAGGGGCACAGATACGCAGTATTTT.